One sample yielded the 29 T cell receptor beta chains listed below, sequenced in a study of T-cell reconstitution after alpha-beta-depleted transplantation in children. The TCRbeta library was prepared with unique molecular identifiers. Each CDR3 protein is one row after TCRdb ran MiXCR on the PCR reads. In the table there are roughly 570,000 distinct CDR3 sequences, approximately 30% of which are singletons. The sequences come from PBMCs, collected before TCRalphabeta/CD19-depleted stem cell transplant. Receptors originate from a boy less than two years old with Wiskott-Aldrich syndrome, due to receive a stem cell transplant.

The genes are TRBV20-1 and TRBJ2-1; 9 nucleotides agree with TRBD2. CDR1 and CDR2 from the germline V gene are DFQATT and SNEGSKA (reference sequence). The CDR3 is 14 residues long. V lost 5 bases and J lost 2; bases outside the gene matches: 4. CDR3 nucleotides: TGCAGTGCTGGTAGCGGGAGACCCTACAATGAGCAGTTCTTC. Protein: CSAGSGRPYNEQFF.

V and J are TRBV5-1 and TRBJ2-1; 11 bases map to TRBD2. After removal of 7 bases from V and 5 bases from J, the junction contained 5 bases not matched to a gene. CDR3 length: 14 amino acids. The germline gives CDR1 SGHRS, CDR2 YFSETQ. The CDR3 DNA reads as TGCGCCAGCGCGACTAGCGGGGCCAACAATGAGCAGTTCTTC. This codes for CASATSGANNEQFF.

A few counts support this clonotype. The chain carries TRBV9 and TRBJ1-3, with D possibly being TRBD1 (5 bases). CDR1 and CDR2 from the germline V gene are SGDLS and YYNGEE. This CDR3 region has 17 residues. Deletions cut 0 bases from V and 0 bases from J, with 13 bases between. The CDR3, as DNA: TGTGCCAGCAGCGTAGCTTGGGGCGGCGCCTCTGGAAACACCATATATTTT. It specifies CASSVAWGGASGNTIYF.

There are a few counts of this clonotype. The gene calls are TRBV5-1 and TRBJ2-1, with D possibly matching TRBD1 (5 bases). The CDR3 sequence is 14 residues long. With 4 bases removed from V and 8 bases from J, the gap between germline ends came to 16 bases. Germline lookup yields CDR1 SGHRS and CDR2 YFSETQ. CDR3 protein: CASSLRQLRDEQFF. The CDR3 nucleotides are TGCGCCAGCAGCCTACGACAGCTTCGGGATGAGCAGTTCTTC.

This clonotype was seen only once. This chain connects TRBV20-1 to TRBJ2-7; TRBD2 matches 13 bases. The V segment lost 3 bases and the J segment 5 bases; nucleotides outside the gene matches: 16. This CDR3 is built from 18 residues. Germline lookup yields CDR1 DFQATT and CDR2 SNEGSKA (reference sequence). The CDR3 here is CSASTQPGLAGYLDEQYF. The CDR3 nucleotides are TGCAGTGCTAGTACACAGCCGGGACTAGCGGGATATCTTGACGAGCAGTACTTC.

The chain uses TRBV12-3 or TRBV12-4 and TRBJ2-7; no clear D. CDR3 length: 13 amino acids. V lost 0 bases and J lost 5, with 8 bases in between. The CDR3 DNA is TGTGCCAGCAGTTTAGCGGGCATCCACGAGCAGTACTTC. Translated: CASSLAGIHEQYF.

The V and J genes are TRBV12-3 or TRBV12-4 and TRBJ2-7; 7 bases line up with TRBD2. The CDR3 is made up of 14 amino acids. The J segment lost 5 bases and the V segment lost 5 bases, leaving 9 bases of the junction unmatched. In nucleotides, the CDR3 is TGTGCCAGCAGTGTGGTAGCGGGTCTCGACGAGCAGTACTTC. Translated: CASSVVAGLDEQYF.

The sample holds a few counts of this clonotype. The rearrangement links TRBV24-1 to TRBJ1-2; TRBD1 is a possible D gene (5 bases). V dropped 4 bases and J dropped 6 bases, with 14 bases sitting between them. The CDR3 consists of 14 residues. The V gene's germline CDR1 is KGHDR and CDR2 SFDVKD. CDR3: CATSDRVREHGYTF. As DNA, the CDR3 is TGTGCCACCAGTGACCGGGTCAGGGAACATGGCTACACCTTC.

J is TRBJ2-1 and V is TRBV15; possible D gene TRBD2, 5 bases. The V and J ends lost 2 bases and 6 bases respectively, with 29 bases between them. This CDR3 has 20 amino acids. Germline CDR1 is LNHNV and CDR2 is YYDKDF (reference sequence). CDR3 protein: CATSRLMGGPKVGRANEQFF. In DNA form, the CDR3 reads TGTGCCACCAGCAGACTAATGGGCGGGCCGAAGGTCGGGCGTGCCAATGAGCAGTTCTTC.

This CDR3 reads CAWSGWGANVLTF. DNA for the CDR3: TGTGCCTGGAGTGGGTGGGGGGCCAACGTCCTGACTTTC. The chain couples TRBV30 to TRBJ2-6; no clear D gene. Germline lookup yields CDR1 GTSNPN and CDR2 SVGIG (reference sequence). This CDR3 is 13 amino acids long. The V end lost 1 base, the J end lost 4 bases, and 5 bases lay between the germline ends. Variable domain in full (rest from reference TRBV30 and TRBJ2-6): SQTIHQWPATLVQPVGSPLSLECTVEGTSNPNLYWYRQAAGRGLQLLFYSVGIGQISSEVPQNLSASRPQDRQFILSSKKLLLSDSGFYLCAWSGWGANVLTFGAGSRLTVL.

This sequence joins TRBV29-1 and TRBJ2-5; 14 nucleotides align to TRBD2. Germline CDR1 reads SQVTM; CDR2 reads ANQGSEA. The CDR3 consists of 15 residues. J lost 5 bases, V lost 4 bases, and 6 bases had no gene match. CDR3 bases: TGCAGCGTTGTGGGGACTAGCGGGAGTTATGAGACCCAGTACTTC. This translates into CSVVGTSGSYETQYF.

CDR3 in DNA: TGTGCCAGCAGCCAAAGTAGGGGAGCCGGGGAGCTGTTTTTT. Translated, it gives CASSQSRGAGELFF. This chain links TRBV4-2 with TRBJ2-2; either TRBD1 or TRBD2 may fit D (5 bases each). Looked up from germline, CDR1 is LGHNA and CDR2 is YNFKEQ. The CDR3 is 14 amino acids. With 2 bases removed from V and 6 bases from J, the gap between germline ends came to 10 bases.

The rearrangement links TRBV7-2 to TRBJ2-1; TRBD2 agrees at 7 bases. V lost 3 bases, J lost 4 bases, and 6 bases stayed unmatched. This CDR3 is built from 15 residues. CDR1 is SGHTA and CDR2 is FQGNSA in the germline V gene. CDR3 nucleotides: TGTGCCAGCAGCTTCAGGACTAGAGGGTACAATGAGCAGTTCTTC. The encoded protein is CASSFRTRGYNEQFF.

The chain recombines TRBV20-1 with TRBJ2-2; 8 bases are shared with TRBD2. The CDR3 extends over 15 amino acids. Germline CDR1 is DFQATT and CDR2 is SNEGSKA (reference sequence). After removal of 2 bases from V and 2 bases from J, the junction contained 4 bases not matched to a gene. CDR3 amino acids: CSARRAGVNTGELFF. The CDR3 nucleotides are TGCAGTGCTAGAAGAGCGGGGGTCAACACCGGGGAGCTGTTTTTT.

This clonotype was counted between two and nine times. The rearrangement uses TRBV27 and TRBJ2-5; TRBD2 might be the D (6 bases). The CDR3 runs to 18 residues. V lost 4 bases to trimming and J lost 5 bases, with 26 bases between them. CDR1 and CDR2 (germline): MNHEY, SMNVEV (reference sequence). DNA for the CDR3: TGTGCCAGCAGTTCCTATCCTCGGCGGAGGCGGGGTTGGGAGACCCAGTACTTC. It is translated as CASSSYPRRRRGWETQYF.

This clonotype was observed once. J is TRBJ1-6 and V is TRBV20-1, with 8 positions matching TRBD1. CDR3 length: 15 amino acids. In germline, CDR1 is DFQATT, CDR2 SNEGSKA (reference sequence). The V gene end was trimmed by 3 bases and the J gene end by 4 bases; junction bases not matched to a gene: 5. In DNA, the CDR3 is TGCAGTGCTAGTCCCGGGACAGGATATAATTCACCCCTCCACTTT. Translation gives CSASPGTGYNSPLHF.

The V call is TRBV12-3 or TRBV12-4, the J call TRBJ2-3; D unresolved. The CDR3 has 12 amino acids. Deletions cut 5 bases from V and 6 bases from J, with 9 bases between. The CDR3: CASSESRDTQYF. The CDR3 region has the DNA TGTGCCAGCAGTGAATCGCGGGATACGCAGTATTTT.

Only a few counts were recorded for this clonotype. The CDR3 DNA is TGTGCCAGCCGAAAACCGGGAGGACCCAATTCCGGGGAGCTGTTTTTT. This translates into CASRKPGGPNSGELFF. The chain employs TRBV12-3 or TRBV12-4 and TRBJ2-2, with 7 bases aligning to TRBD2. The CDR3 spans 16 residues. V gave up 8 bases and J gave up 6 bases; unmatched junction bases: 15.

This clonotype has more than one count but fewer than ten. The V and J genes are TRBV20-1 and TRBJ2-1; D may be TRBD1 or TRBD2 (5 bases each). The CDR3 spans 14 residues. Trimming pared 3 bases from V and 2 bases from J, leaving 11 bases between. Germline CDR1 and CDR2: DFQATT and SNEGSKA (reference sequence). CDR3 protein: CSARGPVPYNEQFF. The CDR3 region has the DNA TGCAGTGCTAGGGGACCCGTTCCCTACAATGAGCAGTTCTTC.

This clonotype was detected once. The J gene is TRBJ2-1, the V gene TRBV10-1; 11 bases map to TRBD2. In germline, CDR1 is WNHNN, CDR2 SYGVQD (reference sequence). The CDR3 extends over 17 amino acids. J gave up 6 bases and V 0 bases, and 7 bases lay outside the gene matches. CDR3 sequence reads: CASSESFLAGGLNEQFF. CDR3 DNA: TGCGCCAGCAGTGAGTCATTTCTAGCGGGAGGTCTCAATGAGCAGTTCTTC.

This clonotype was counted between two and nine times. J is TRBJ1-1 and V is TRBV10-2; weak D call: TRBD1 (5 bases). CDR1 WSHSY and CDR2 SAAADI come from the germline V gene. Trimming stripped 0 bases from V and 2 bases from J, with 13 bases between. The CDR3 is 16 residues long. CDR3 sequence: CASSESPHQGNTEAFF. The CDR3 DNA reads as TGCGCCAGCAGTGAGTCCCCGCACCAGGGAAACACTGAAGCTTTCTTT.

V and J are TRBV28 and TRBJ2-7, with D perhaps TRBD1 (5 bases). This CDR3 comprises 14 residues. Germline values: CDR1 MDHEN, CDR2 SYDVKM. The V gene lost 4 bases and the J gene lost 0 bases, with 10 bases spanning the gap. The CDR3 protein is CASSSDTYSYEQYF. The CDR3 DNA follows: TGTGCCAGCAGTTCGGACACCTACTCCTACGAGCAGTACTTC. Looking up the rest from reference TRBV28 and TRBJ2-7 gives the full variable domain: DVKVTQSSRYLVKRTGEKVFLECVQDMDHENMFWYRQDPGLGLRLIYFSYDVKMKEKGDIPEGYSVSREKKERFSLILESASTNQTSMYLCASSSDTYSYEQYFGPGTRLTVT.

The chain uses TRBV5-1 and TRBJ2-1; tentative D call: TRBD2 (5 bases). The CDR3 has 12 amino acids. V was cut by 6 bases and J by 5 bases, with 9 bases left in between. The germline V gene encodes CDR1 SGHRS and CDR2 YFSETQ. The CDR3 is CASKAADNEQFF. CDR3 bases: TGCGCCAGCAAAGCGGCTGACAATGAGCAGTTCTTC.

The gene calls are TRBV6-1 and TRBJ2-7, with TRBD1 matching 8 bases. The CDR3 loop spans 13 amino acids. Trimming removed 7 bases from V and 3 bases from J; junction bases left unmatched: 5. Germline values: CDR1 MNHNS, CDR2 SASEGT. The CDR3 coding sequence is TGTGCCAGCACCCGCGGACAGGGCTACGAGCAGTACTTC. This sequence encodes CASTRGQGYEQYF.

This clonotype has more than one count but fewer than ten. The junction does not match germline at one end; this may be a read error. This chain uses TRBV20-1 with TRBJ2-4, with D hard to call. Germline assignment: CDR1 DFQATT and CDR2 SNEGSKA (reference sequence). CDR3 length: 14 residues. CDR3 loop: CSAIGSVTKNSQYF. The DNA of the CDR3 is TGCAGTGCTATCGGCAGCGTTACCAAAAACAGTCAGTACTTC.

The V gene is TRBV5-1, the J gene TRBJ2-1, with 11 bases lining up with TRBD2. The CDR3 sequence is 17 residues long. Trimming cost V 0 bases and J 6 bases; bases outside gene matches: 8. Germline V CDR1 and CDR2: SGHRS, YFSETQ. Here the CDR3 DNA reads TGCGCCAGCAGCTTGGACGTAGCGGGAGGGCCTCTCAATGAGCAGTTCTTC. It translates to CASSLDVAGGPLNEQFF.

This chain uses TRBV7-9 with TRBJ1-4; D is unresolved. The CDR3 contains 15 residues. Looked up from germline, CDR1 is SEHNR and CDR2 is FQNEAQ (reference sequence). Trimming left V 2 bases short and J 2 bases short, with 9 bases between. CDR3 bases: TGTGCCAGCAGCTTATTTCAGCCTACTAATGAAAAACTGTTTTTT. Protein: CASSLFQPTNEKLFF.

The genes are TRBV7-3 and TRBJ2-1; D remains ambiguous. The length of the CDR3 is 17 residues. Trimming left V 2 bases short and J 0 bases short, with 14 bases between. Germline V gives CDR1 SGHTA, CDR2 FQGTGA. The CDR3 loop is CASSLASPPSSYNEQFF. CDR3 coding DNA: TGTGCCAGCAGCTTAGCGTCTCCCCCGAGCTCCTACAATGAGCAGTTCTTC.

The sample holds a few counts of this clonotype. The chain is built from TRBV12-3 or TRBV12-4 and TRBJ2-6, with D possibly being TRBD1 (6 bases). Between the trimmed V and J ends, which lost 5 bases and 2 bases, there was a span of 16 bases. This CDR3 region has 17 residues. This CDR3 is CASSKDKTGPGANVLTF. The CDR3 DNA sequence: TGTGCCAGCAGTAAGGATAAAACAGGGCCTGGGGCCAACGTCCTGACTTTC.